What follows are 24 T cell receptor beta chains derived from one specimen sequenced in a study of cytomegalovirus exposure and HLA in healthy donors. Assay used: immunoSEQ multiplex PCR; TCRdb lists only in-frame clones, some missing. The data contain 250,000 to 400,000 clones, over 75% of them seen just once; the ten biggest clones take up around 0.96%. The sequenced sample consisted of PBMCs. The receptors were gathered from a man aged 25-40 years in good health and CMV-seronegative.

The chain has TRBV18 and TRBJ2-7, with D possibly TRBD1 on 7 matching bases. With 3 bases removed from V and 2 bases from J, the gap between germline ends came to 11 bases. Germline V lookup: CDR1 KGHSH, CDR2 LQKENI. This CDR3 region has 14 residues. DNA of the CDR3: TGTGCCAGCTCACCGGAGGGACAGCCCTACGAGCAGTACTTC. Its protein is CASSPEGQPYEQYF.

The chain employs TRBV7-9 and TRBJ1-1, with D hard to call. The CDR3 loop spans 15 amino acids. V was pared by 4 bases and J by 0 bases, with 12 bases between. Per the germline V gene, CDR1 is SEHNR and CDR2 is FQNEAQ (reference sequence). CDR3 sequence: CASSSRLVMNTEAFF. CDR3 DNA sequence: TGTGCCAGCAGCTCCCGGTTGGTGATGAACACTGAAGCTTTCTTT.

This clone has only one observation. This chain links TRBV5-6 with TRBJ1-1; 10 bases fit TRBD1. Germline trimming cut 3 bases from V and 1 base from J; bases unmatched to any gene: 3. The CDR3 totals 15 residues. Germline CDR1 SGHDT, CDR2 YYEEEE. The CDR3, as DNA: TGTGCCAGCAGCTGGGGGGACAGGGGGAACACTGAAGCTTTCTTT. This sequence encodes CASSWGDRGNTEAFF. Combining the CDR3 with reference TRBV5-6 and TRBJ1-1 gives the whole variable domain DAGVTQSPTHLIKTRGQQVTLRCSPKSGHDTVSWYQQALGQGPQFIFQYYEEEERQRGNFPDRFSGHQFPNYSSELNVNALLLGDSALYLCASSWGDRGNTEAFFGQGTRLTVV.

This chain links TRBV12-5 with TRBJ2-7; 7 bases fit TRBD2. The V and J ends lost 6 bases and 2 bases, in that order; junction bases with no gene match: 10. Germline CDR1 is LGHNT and CDR2 is FRNRAP. This CDR3 has 15 residues. The CDR3 sequence is CASGLPRGGAYEQYF. The CDR3 DNA is TGTGCTAGTGGCTTGCCTCGCGGGGGAGCCTACGAGCAGTACTTC.

The rearrangement joins TRBV2 to TRBJ1-2; 7 positions match TRBD1. CDR1 and CDR2 from the germline V gene are SNHLY and FYNNEI. The CDR3 covers 13 residues. V was pared by 9 bases and J by 6 bases, with 10 bases of the junction left unmatched. The CDR3 reads CARAGGILDGYTF. The CDR3 DNA follows: TGTGCCAGAGCAGGGGGTATTTTGGATGGCTACACCTTC.

The rearrangement links TRBV6-1 to TRBJ2-7; tentative D call: TRBD1 (5 bases). The V end lost 11 bases, the J end lost 0 bases, and 17 bases lay between the germline ends. This CDR3 has 14 amino acids. Germline V gives CDR1 MNHNS, CDR2 SASEGT. The CDR3 here is CASTHRQISYEQYF. The CDR3 DNA is TGTGCCTCTACTCACCGACAGATCTCCTACGAGCAGTACTTC.

The chain links TRBV7-9 to TRBJ1-2; 7 bases agree with TRBD1. The trim removed 4 bases at V and 0 bases at J, leaving 5 bases unmatched. Germline V CDR1 and CDR2: SEHNR, FQNEAQ (reference sequence). The CDR3 runs to 15 residues. CDR3 residues: CASSSSGGANYGYTF. The CDR3, as DNA: TGTGCCAGCAGCTCATCAGGGGGAGCTAACTATGGCTACACCTTC.

Concerning this clone: This same CDR3 is encoded by further DNA sequences in the sample. V is TRBV7-9 and J is TRBJ2-7, with 7 positions matching TRBD1. Trimming cost V 6 bases and J 4 bases; bases outside gene matches: 6. From germline, CDR1 is SEHNR and CDR2 FQNEAQ (reference sequence). CDR3 length equals 13 residues. In nucleotides, the CDR3 is TGTGCCAGCAGTCCCGGGACAGATTACGAGCAGTACTTC. Translating gives CASSPGTDYEQYF.

The chain joins TRBV11-2 to TRBJ2-3, with 7 bases fitting TRBD2. V lost 0 bases, J lost 4 bases, and 1 base stayed unmatched. The CDR3 covers 14 residues. Germline V gives CDR1 SGHAT, CDR2 FQNNGV. The CDR3 region is CASSLEGGSDTQYF. CDR3 nucleotides: TGTGCCAGCAGCTTAGAGGGGGGGTCAGATACGCAGTATTTT.

This chain uses TRBV6-1 with TRBJ1-4; D ambiguous. The germline gives CDR1 MNHNS, CDR2 SASEGT. The CDR3 runs 14 residues. With 6 bases removed from V and 3 bases from J, the gap between germline ends came to 11 bases. The chain's CDR3 is CASSLSGSNEKLFF. CDR3 DNA sequence: TGTGCCAGCAGCCTATCCGGGTCTAATGAAAAACTGTTTTTT.

This clone was picked up a small number of times. The rearrangement uses TRBV6-5 and TRBJ1-6; D is perhaps TRBD1 (5 bases). The CDR3 consists of 12 residues. Trimming took 5 bases from V and 7 from J, leaving 6 bases between them. Germline-derived CDR1 and CDR2 are MNHEY and SVGAGI. This CDR3 reads CASSAGNSPLHF. CDR3 sequence (DNA): TGTGCCAGCAGTGCAGGGAATTCACCCCTCCACTTT.

This clone occurred a few times. Other DNA sequences from this sample encode an identical CDR3 as well. J is TRBJ1-5 and V is TRBV23-1; D not certain. TRBV23-1 is annotated as an ORF whose role is uncertain. The V end was cut by 10 bases, the J end by 0 bases, with 10 bases between. CDR3 length equals 13 residues. CDR3 residues: CANLEYSNQPQHF. CDR3 bases: TGCGCCAACTTGGAGTATAGCAATCAGCCCCAGCATTTT.

The chain is built from TRBV30 and TRBJ2-7, with D maybe TRBD2 (5 bases). The CDR3 length is 12 residues. CDR1 is GTSNPN and CDR2 is SVGIG in the germline V gene (reference sequence). V gave up 0 bases and J gave up 5 bases, with 8 bases separating them. CDR3 DNA sequence: TGTGCCTGGAGTGTGGGGAGCCACGAGCAGTACTTC. Encoded protein: CAWSVGSHEQYF.

The rearrangement joins TRBV19 to TRBJ1-5; 7 bases fit TRBD1. Germline CDR1 is LNHDA and CDR2 is SQIVND (reference sequence). The CDR3 is made up of 16 amino acids. V lost 7 bases and J lost 0; bases outside the gene matches: 9. The DNA for the CDR3 is TGTGCCAGTACTCCTAGGGGGCTTTATAGCAATCAGCCCCAGCATTTT. As protein: CASTPRGLYSNQPQHF.

The chain recombines TRBV27 with TRBJ2-7; maybe TRBD1 (5 bases). V was shortened by 2 bases and J by 0 bases, with 8 bases between the two germline ends. CDR1 and CDR2 from the germline V gene are MNHEY and SMNVEV (reference sequence). CDR3 length equals 14 residues. CDR3 sequence: CASSLDSSSYEQYF. DNA for the CDR3: TGTGCCAGCAGTTTAGACAGCAGCTCCTACGAGCAGTACTTC.

This clone was picked up a small number of times. DNA for the CDR3: TGTGCCAGCAGCCATGGACAGGGGGACTATGGCTACACCTTC. This gives the protein CASSHGQGDYGYTF. V and J are TRBV7-8 and TRBJ1-2; 10 positions agree with TRBD1. Germline V CDR1 and CDR2: SGHVS, FQNEAQ. J lost 3 bases, V lost 5 bases, and 3 bases had no gene match. The CDR3 consists of 14 residues.

The chain carries TRBV19 and TRBJ2-7; D ambiguous. Trimming took 3 bases from V and 0 from J, leaving 9 bases between them. Germline V gives CDR1 LNHDA, CDR2 SQIVND (reference sequence). The CDR3 has 14 residues. CDR3 DNA sequence: TGTGCCAGTAGTATCGGCGGAGCCTCCTACGAGCAGTACTTC. It codes for CASSIGGASYEQYF.

As for this clone: This sample includes further DNA sequences coding for the same CDR3. The chain carries TRBV5-1 and TRBJ2-2; D is undetermined. The germline V gene encodes CDR1 SGHRS and CDR2 YFSETQ. Trimming took off 0 bases at V and 2 bases at J, with 5 bases between the two ends. CDR3 length: 14 residues. Here the CDR3 reads CASSLGVNTGELFF. The CDR3 region has the DNA TGCGCCAGCAGCTTGGGTGTAAACACCGGGGAGCTGTTTTTT.

J is TRBJ2-7 and V is TRBV15; a weak D match, TRBD2 (6 bases). From germline, CDR1 is LNHNV and CDR2 YYDKDF (reference sequence). This CDR3 contains 16 residues. V gave up 0 bases and J gave up 6 bases, with 18 bases separating them. The CDR3 here is CATSRDALGLGGEQYF. The CDR3 DNA reads as TGTGCCACCAGCAGAGATGCCCTAGGCCTCGGGGGCGAGCAGTACTTC.

The rearrangement uses TRBV19 and TRBJ1-2; the match to TRBD1 covers 8 bases. From germline, CDR1 is LNHDA and CDR2 SQIVND (reference sequence). This CDR3 has 14 residues. The J segment lost 6 bases and the V segment lost 6 bases, leaving 9 bases of the junction unmatched. The DNA of the CDR3 is TGTGCCAGTAGCCGGGGACAGGAGGTCGATGGCTACACCTTC. It encodes CASSRGQEVDGYTF.

The CDR3 loop is CASSPGQVYEQYF. The CDR3 nucleotides are TGTGCCAGCTCACCCGGACAGGTCTACGAGCAGTACTTC. The genes are TRBV18 and TRBJ2-7, with 7 bases lining up with TRBD1. There are 13 residues in the CDR3. The germline V gene encodes CDR1 KGHSH and CDR2 LQKENI. J was trimmed by 3 bases and V by 3 bases; bases with no gene match: 2.

The rearrangement links TRBV6-5 to TRBJ1-1; no definite D call. The CDR3 runs to 16 residues. The germline gives CDR1 MNHEY, CDR2 SVGAGI. The V end was cut by 4 bases, the J end by 4 bases, with 19 bases between. CDR3 DNA: TGTGCCAGCAGTTTCCCGGGTAAGGTCCACACCACTGAAGCTTTCTTT. This encodes CASSFPGKVHTTEAFF.

This clone appeared a single time. V is TRBV7-9 and J is TRBJ2-7, with D perhaps TRBD2 (6 bases). Germline V gene lookup returns CDR1 SEHNR and CDR2 FQNEAQ (reference sequence). There are 13 residues in the CDR3. Trimming stripped 10 bases from V and 0 bases from J, with 13 bases between. The CDR3 sequence: CATGGAASYEQYF. The CDR3, as DNA: TGTGCCACCGGAGGGGCAGCCTCCTACGAGCAGTACTTC.

The rearrangement links TRBV23-1 to TRBJ2-5, with TRBD2 matching over 12 bases. TRBV23-1 is assigned to the ORF class and has an uncertain function. The CDR3 extends over 16 amino acids. The V segment lost 1 base and the J segment 3 bases; nucleotides outside the gene matches: 3. CDR3 coding DNA: TGCGCCAGCAGTCAATTCCTAGCGGGGGGGAAAGAGACCCAGTACTTC. Translated, it gives CASSQFLAGGKETQYF.